The clone carrying this T cell receptor (beta chain) appeared once. This entry is derived from a study of shared T cell receptors in the human thymus. Only in-frame clones appear in the TCRdb table, and some are missing; sequencing was by immunoSEQ multiplex PCR. The sample yields approximately 760,000 clones, approximately 85% seen once. Germline-derived CDR1 and CDR2 are SGHDT and YYEEEE. V shed 1 base and J shed 5 bases, with 15 bases lying between them. The CDR3 has 15 amino acids. In addition, the sample was reused for a study of human thymus T cells. From that report: It was healthy Finnish infants having corrective surgery for congenital heart defects who were the donors. Thymus tissue for the work was resected from patients undergoing corrective heart surgery.

V gene TRBV5-6 combines with J gene TRBJ1-2; D not resolved. The origin of this receptor is a girl under three years old with a congenital heart defect. Sequenced input: thymocytes. The DNA for the CDR3 is TGTGCCAGCAGCTTGTGTGGCGGGGTAACTTATGGCTACACCTTC. Protein sequence: CASSLCGGVTYGYTF.